The 26 T cell receptor beta chains below were found in one sample sequenced in a study of CD8 T cells in Susac syndrome. After extraction with the RNeasy kit, about 0.5 to 1 ug of the RNA was reverse transcribed using random hexamers. Each CDR3 protein is one row after TCRdb ran MiXCR on the immunoSEQ multiplex PCR reads. The table includes about 250,000 distinct CDR3 sequences, about 93% detected once. Sequencing used CD4+ T cells from PBMCs. These receptors were obtained from a human donor with multiple sclerosis.

The CDR3 DNA is TGTGCCAGCAGTCACGAGGGACTAGGGAACACCGGGGAGCTGTTTTTT. It is translated as CASSHEGLGNTGELFF. This chain uses TRBV6-6 with TRBJ2-2; 8 bases match TRBD2. This CDR3 is 16 amino acids long. Germline V gives CDR1 MNHNY, CDR2 SVGAGI (reference sequence). V trimming: 5 bases; J trimming: 1 base; junction bases outside the gene matches: 6.

The chain uses TRBV28 and TRBJ1-4; D gene unclear. The CDR3 is 14 amino acids. Trimming stripped 5 bases from V and 7 bases from J, with 14 bases between. Germline CDR1 MDHEN, CDR2 SYDVKM. The CDR3 DNA reads TGTGCCAGCAGTAACCAGCCTCAGCGTGAAAAACTGTTTTTT. Translating gives CASSNQPQREKLFF.

J is TRBJ1-2 and V is TRBV27; 7 bases line up with TRBD1. The germline gives CDR1 MNHEY, CDR2 SMNVEV (reference sequence). V lost 5 bases to trimming and J lost 4 bases; unmatched junction nucleotides: 10. This CDR3 contains 15 residues. The CDR3 loop reads CASSQQGIGSYGYTF. As DNA, the CDR3 is TGTGCCAGCAGTCAACAGGGGATCGGGTCCTATGGCTACACCTTC.

The count of this clonotype is one. This chain uses TRBV28 with TRBJ2-3; D is possibly TRBD2 (6 bases). The V and J ends lost 5 bases and 3 bases respectively, with 15 bases between them. CDR1 and CDR2 from the germline V gene are MDHEN and SYDVKM. The CDR3 covers 15 residues. This CDR3 is CASSTGLMGTDTQYF. CDR3 nucleotides: TGTGCCAGCAGTACCGGACTAATGGGGACAGATACGCAGTATTTT.

The CDR3 bases are TGTGCCAGCAGCTTGACGGGAGATGGCGGGGAGCTGTTTTTT. The encoded protein is CASSLTGDGGELFF. This chain uses TRBV7-9 with TRBJ2-2; TRBD2 might be the D (6 bases). Germline CDR1 SEHNR, CDR2 FQNEAQ (reference sequence). CDR3 length equals 14 residues. Trimming removed 3 bases from V and 7 bases from J, with 12 bases in between.

This clonotype has just one count. The chain joins TRBV7-2 to TRBJ2-5, with D perhaps matching TRBD1 (6 bases). Trimming shortened V by 5 bases and J by 4 bases, and 26 bases separated the two germline ends. The CDR3 is made up of 18 amino acids. Germline V gene lookup returns CDR1 SGHTA and CDR2 FQGNSA. In DNA form, the CDR3 reads TGTGCCAGCAGCCCCCTTCTCAGAGCTTCTCAAGGGGGAGAGACCCAGTACTTC. Protein product: CASSPLLRASQGGETQYF.

The gene calls are TRBV7-2 and TRBJ2-5; D ambiguous. The CDR3 sequence is 12 residues long. V gave up 5 bases and J gave up 9 bases, with 13 bases separating them. Germline V CDR1 and CDR2: SGHTA, FQGNSA. For the CDR3, the DNA is TGTGCCAGCAGCAACAGTGGGTGGGCCCAGTACTTC. This codes for CASSNSGWAQYF.

This clonotype occurred once. The rearrangement links TRBV20-1 to TRBJ2-2; D gene uncertain. The V gene's germline CDR1 is DFQATT and CDR2 SNEGSKA (reference sequence). V was cut by 0 bases and J by 2 bases, with 7 bases left in between. The CDR3 runs 14 residues. The DNA for the CDR3 is TGCAGTGCTAGAGATCGGGTTAACACCGGGGAGCTGTTTTTT. Its protein is CSARDRVNTGELFF.

The rearrangement uses TRBV19 and TRBJ1-4; no clear D. There are 18 residues in the CDR3. V lost 3 bases, J lost 0 bases, and 17 bases lay in between. Germline CDR1 LNHDA, CDR2 SQIVND (reference sequence). For the CDR3, the DNA is TGTGCCAGTAGTATGTTCGACTTCGGATCGGCAACTAATGAAAAACTGTTTTTT. Translated, it gives CASSMFDFGSATNEKLFF.

This chain uses TRBV30 with TRBJ2-7; 7 nucleotides line up with TRBD1. The CDR3 totals 16 residues. J was trimmed by 1 base and V by 1 base; bases with no gene match: 10. From germline, CDR1 is GTSNPN and CDR2 SVGIG (reference sequence). CDR3 nucleotide sequence: TGTGCCTGGAGTGGCCCACAGGGGAGCTTGTCCTACGAGCAGTACTTC. Its translation is CAWSGPQGSLSYEQYF.

The J gene is TRBJ2-7, the V gene TRBV11-2, with no clear D. CDR1 SGHAT and CDR2 FQNNGV come from the germline V gene. The length of the CDR3 is 13 residues. The V and J ends lost 3 bases and 5 bases respectively, with 11 bases between them. Here the CDR3 DNA reads TGTGCCAGCAGCTTTAAGGGTCTACACGAGCAGTACTTC. Translated, it gives CASSFKGLHEQYF.

In its sample, this clonotype was seen a few times. This chain joins TRBV18 and TRBJ2-7; D possibly corresponds to TRBD1 (6 bases). The CDR3 spans 13 residues. V was shortened by 6 bases and J by 2 bases, with 11 bases between the two germline ends. Per germline, CDR1 KGHSH and CDR2 LQKENI. For the CDR3, the DNA is TGTGCCAGCTCGTTCAGGGGCCCCTACGAGCAGTACTTC. Amino acid sequence: CASSFRGPYEQYF.

The rearrangement joins TRBV11-2 to TRBJ2-3; 7 nucleotides agree with TRBD2. Germline V gene lookup returns CDR1 SGHAT and CDR2 FQNNGV. CDR3 length: 15 amino acids. V was clipped by 8 bases and J by 2 bases; unmatched bases: 10. The DNA for the CDR3 is TGTGCCAGCGCCTTAGGAGGGAGGGTCACAGATACGCAGTATTTT. Encoded protein: CASALGGRVTDTQYF.

V and J are TRBV5-1 and TRBJ2-3; 7 positions match TRBD1. Per the germline V gene, CDR1 is SGHRS and CDR2 is YFSETQ. The CDR3 consists of 14 residues. V gave up 4 bases and J gave up 4 bases; unmatched junction bases: 6. In DNA form, the CDR3 reads TGCGCCAGCAGCCAAGGGACAGTTGCAGATACGCAGTATTTT. It yields the protein CASSQGTVADTQYF.

V gene TRBV7-9 combines with J gene TRBJ2-4; D is uncertain. Trimming took 5 bases from V and 6 from J, leaving 29 bases between them. The CDR3 spans 19 residues. The germline gives CDR1 SEHNR, CDR2 FQNEAQ (reference sequence). The CDR3 here is CASSPSRGGQGSIGNIQYF. The CDR3 DNA follows: TGTGCCAGCAGCCCGAGCCGAGGTGGGCAAGGAAGTATTGGAAACATTCAGTACTTC.

The CDR3 protein is CATSRDLRGLTDTQYF. Here the CDR3 DNA reads TGTGCCACCAGCAGAGATCTTCGGGGGCTCACAGATACGCAGTATTTT. The V gene is TRBV15, the J gene TRBJ2-3; D is possibly TRBD1 or TRBD2 (6 bases each). Germline V gene data show CDR1 as LNHNV and CDR2 as YYDKDF (reference sequence). With 0 bases removed from V and 2 bases from J, the gap between germline ends came to 12 bases. The CDR3 loop spans 16 amino acids. The complete variable domain, with remaining parts taken from reference TRBV15 and TRBJ2-3, reads DAMVIQNPRYQVTQFGKPVTLSCSQTLNHNVMYWYQQKSSQAPKLLFHYYDKDFNNEADTPDNFQSRRPNTSFCFLDIRSPGLGDTAMYLCATSRDLRGLTDTQYFGPGTRLTVL.

This clonotype was seen only a few times. This rearrangement joins TRBV5-1 to TRBJ1-1, with D possibly TRBD1 on 5 matching bases. Trimming took off 4 bases at V and 5 bases at J, with 15 bases between the two ends. Germline loops: CDR1 SGHRS, CDR2 YFSETQ. The CDR3 runs to 14 residues. This chain's CDR3 is CASSPGGLRTEAFF. CDR3 bases: TGCGCCAGCAGCCCCGGGGGACTTAGGACTGAAGCTTTCTTT.

The chain is built from TRBV6-5 and TRBJ2-3, with 9 bases identical to TRBD1. The CDR3 sequence is 17 residues long. CDR1 is MNHEY, CDR2 SVGAGI, per germline. The ends lost 3 bases at V and 2 bases at J; junction bases unmatched: 9. The chain's CDR3 is CASSYGSGTGNTDTQYF. In DNA, the CDR3 is TGTGCCAGCAGTTATGGTTCCGGGACAGGGAACACAGATACGCAGTATTTT.

The rearrangement uses TRBV9 and TRBJ2-4; tentative D call: TRBD2 (5 bases). V was cut by 3 bases and J by 0 bases, with 10 bases left in between. CDR1 is SGDLS and CDR2 is YYNGEE in the germline V gene. This CDR3 comprises 15 residues. CDR3 nucleotide sequence: TGTGCCAGCAGCGAGGCGGGCCGAGCCAAAAACATTCAGTACTTC. Its protein product is CASSEAGRAKNIQYF.

This chain links TRBV6-2 or TRBV6-3 with TRBJ2-1, with D possibly called TRBD1 or TRBD2 (5 bases each). CDR1 and CDR2 from the germline V gene are MNHEY and SVGEGT. V lost 0 bases to trimming and J lost 7 bases, with 22 bases between them. The length of the CDR3 is 18 residues. The DNA for the CDR3 is TGTGCCAGCAGTTACTCGACGGCCTTACGAGGGGAGAATAATGAGCAGTTCTTC. Amino acids: CASSYSTALRGENNEQFF.

This clonotype was detected once. The chain combines TRBV6-5 with TRBJ1-6; D gene ambiguous. There are 14 residues in the CDR3. V lost 4 bases, J lost 7 bases, and 11 bases lay in between. Germline V gene lookup returns CDR1 MNHEY and CDR2 SVGAGI. The chain's CDR3 is CASSSLPENSPLHF. The CDR3 nucleotides are TGTGCCAGCAGTTCCCTCCCAGAAAATTCACCCCTCCACTTT.

This sequence joins TRBV13 and TRBJ2-3, with D possibly being TRBD2 (6 bases). The ends were cut back, 0 bases at V and 1 base at J, with 8 bases in the middle. The CDR3 contains 15 residues. CDR1 is PRHDT and CDR2 is FYEKMQ in the germline V gene (reference sequence). The CDR3 protein is CASSLGSGRTDTQYF. The CDR3 nucleotides are TGTGCCAGCAGCTTAGGTAGCGGTCGCACAGATACGCAGTATTTT.

The CDR3 loop reads CASRFSRTPERSGANVLTF. The CDR3 coding sequence is TGTGCCAGCAGATTCTCCCGGACACCGGAGCGCTCTGGGGCCAACGTCCTGACTTTC. This sequence joins TRBV2 and TRBJ2-6; TRBD1 is a possible D gene (5 bases). Trimming pared 6 bases from V and 0 bases from J, leaving 21 bases between. Germline V gives CDR1 SNHLY, CDR2 FYNNEI. The CDR3 contains 19 residues.

V gene TRBV12-3 or TRBV12-4 combines with J gene TRBJ2-3; D is possibly TRBD2 (5 bases). With 5 bases removed from V and 5 bases from J, the gap between germline ends came to 14 bases. This CDR3 contains 14 residues. CDR3 protein: CASSLGLPRDTQYF. CDR3 nucleotides: TGTGCCAGCAGTCTCGGACTGCCACGAGATACGCAGTATTTT.

V is TRBV18 and J is TRBJ2-5; D is ambiguous. The CDR3 is made up of 12 amino acids. V was trimmed by 6 bases and J by 5 bases, leaving 10 bases between them. The germline V gene encodes CDR1 KGHSH and CDR2 LQKENI. CDR3 in amino acids: CASSSTSETQYF. Here the CDR3 DNA reads TGTGCCAGCTCGTCGACATCGGAGACCCAGTACTTC.

The rearrangement uses TRBV12-3 or TRBV12-4 and TRBJ1-5; 7 nucleotides line up with TRBD1. The trim removed 5 bases at V and 7 bases at J, leaving 11 bases unmatched. This CDR3 spans 15 amino acids. The CDR3 spells CASSGVNRGEQPQHF. The CDR3 DNA sequence: TGTGCCAGCAGTGGGGTTAACAGGGGTGAGCAGCCCCAGCATTTT.